The rows below give T cell receptor beta chains drawn from one sample of a study of a mutant IDH1 vaccine in newly diagnosed glioma. The antigens these receptors bind are not known. TCRdb's table, derived via immunoSEQ multiplex PCR, lists solely in-frame clones and lacks some. The sample lists roughly 120,000 clones; around 90% were seen once. The specimen was PBMCs, collected from a glioma patient whose treatment included an IDH1 peptide vaccine. These receptors were collected from a woman aged 45 to 65 with glioma. Both conserved end residues are part of each CDR3. The D gene is left open where the match is weak. Where a row states a size, it is once, few, many or the class of an expanded clone; other rows omit it.

D: -
size: -
J: TRBJ2-7
V: TRBV28
CDR3: CASSLSGEVSYEQYF
DNA: TGTGCCAGCAGTTTATCCGGGGAAGTAAGCTACGAGCAGTACTTC

D: -
size: -
J: TRBJ2-2
V: TRBV30
CDR3: CAWRANIGVSNTGELFF
DNA: TGTGCCTGGAGGGCCAACATCGGCGTATCGAACACCGGGGAGCTGTTTTTT

D: TRBD1
size: -
J: TRBJ2-5
V: TRBV5-4
CDR3: CASSFSTGGETQYF
DNA: TGTGCCAGCAGCTTCTCGACAGGGGGAGAGACCCAGTACTTC

D: -
size: -
J: TRBJ1-5
V: TRBV6-4
CDR3: CASSAQGPNQPQHF
DNA: TGTGCCAGCAGTGCCCAGGGGCCCAATCAGCCCCAGCATTTT

D: TRBD1
size: -
J: TRBJ1-4
V: TRBV18
CDR3: CASSRAGGASGEKLFF
DNA: TGTGCCAGCTCAAGGGCAGGGGGCGCGTCAGGTGAAAAACTGTTTTTT

D: TRBD1
size: -
J: TRBJ2-7
V: TRBV13
CDR3: CASSLGTGAIEQYF
DNA: TGTGCCAGCAGCCTAGGGACAGGGGCGATCGAGCAGTACTTC

D: -
size: -
J: TRBJ1-1
V: TRBV7-9
CDR3: CASSLAQDTEAFF
DNA: TGTGCCAGCAGCTTAGCGCAAGACACTGAAGCTTTCTTT

D: TRBD2
size: once
J: TRBJ2-7
V: TRBV4-1
CDR3: CASSHDYLRLAVPYEQYF
DNA: TGCGCCAGCAGCCATGACTATCTAAGGCTAGCGGTCCCCTACGAGCAGTACTTC

D: -
size: -
J: TRBJ1-5
V: TRBV6-5
CDR3: CASSYNVGQPQHF
DNA: TGTGCCAGCAGTTACAACGTAGGTCAGCCCCAGCATTTT

D: TRBD1
size: -
J: TRBJ2-7
V: TRBV27
CDR3: CASSLLTGTGNHEQYF
DNA: TGTGCCAGCAGTTTATTAACCGGGACAGGGAACCACGAGCAGTACTTC

D: TRBD1
size: -
J: TRBJ1-5
V: TRBV5-4
CDR3: CASGMGQGLKPQHF
DNA: TGTGCCAGCGGCATGGGACAGGGTCTCAAGCCCCAGCATTTT

D: -
size: -
J: TRBJ2-1
V: TRBV30
CDR3: CAWRGYEGSSYNEQFF
DNA: TGTGCCTGGAGAGGATACGAAGGGAGCTCCTACAATGAGCAGTTCTTC

D: -
size: -
J: TRBJ2-1
V: TRBV5-6
CDR3: CASSLVGTEQFF
DNA: TGTGCCAGCAGCTTGGTGGGGACTGAGCAGTTCTTC

D: TRBD1
size: few
J: TRBJ2-4
V: TRBV11-2
CDR3: CASSFDREYYIQYF
DNA: TGTGCCAGCAGCTTCGACAGGGAATATTACATTCAGTACTTC

D: TRBD2
size: -
J: TRBJ2-7
V: TRBV6-5
CDR3: CASSGSGSGHEQYF
DNA: TGTGCCAGCAGTGGGAGCGGGAGCGGGCACGAGCAGTACTTC

D: -
size: -
J: TRBJ1-5
V: TRBV15
CDR3: CATSSVYGTRVQPQHF
DNA: TGTGCCACCAGCAGCGTCTACGGGACTAGGGTTCAGCCCCAGCATTTT

D: TRBD2
size: -
J: TRBJ2-2
V: TRBV28
CDR3: CASSFLGTSGKLGELFF
DNA: TGTGCCAGCAGTTTTTTGGGGACTAGCGGGAAATTGGGGGAGCTGTTTTTT

D: TRBD1
size: -
J: TRBJ1-2
V: TRBV28
CDR3: CASSFQGANNYGYTF
DNA: TGTGCCAGCAGTTTTCAGGGGGCGAATAACTATGGCTACACCTTC

D: -
size: -
J: TRBJ2-3
V: TRBV5-4
CDR3: CASSNGGSTQYF
DNA: TGTGCCAGCAGCAACGGGGGAAGTACGCAGTATTTT

D: TRBD1
size: once
J: TRBJ1-4
V: TRBV27
CDR3: CASSWGQSNEKLFF
DNA: TGTGCCAGCAGTTGGGGACAGAGTAATGAAAAACTGTTTTTT

D: -
size: -
J: TRBJ2-7
V: TRBV9
CDR3: CASSPHGESSYEQYF
DNA: TGTGCCAGCAGCCCCCACGGCGAGAGCTCCTACGAGCAGTACTTC

D: TRBD1
size: -
J: TRBJ1-2
V: TRBV30
CDR3: CAWKIQGAMDGYTF
DNA: TGTGCCTGGAAAATACAGGGGGCGATGGATGGCTACACCTTC

D: -
size: -
J: TRBJ1-1
V: TRBV27
CDR3: CASSPYNRQDTEAFF
DNA: TGTGCCAGCAGTCCCTATAACCGACAGGACACTGAAGCTTTCTTT

D: -
size: few
J: TRBJ1-1
V: TRBV27
CDR3: CASSRQGRTTNTEAFF
DNA: TGTGCCAGCAGCCGGCAAGGCAGGACCACTAACACTGAAGCTTTCTTT

D: -
size: -
J: TRBJ1-2
V: TRBV27
CDR3: CASSLGPLQGSNYGYTF
DNA: TGTGCCAGCAGTTTAGGGCCACTACAAGGCTCTAACTATGGCTACACCTTC

D: -
size: -
J: TRBJ1-4
V: TRBV7-6
CDR3: CASSALAGVYEKLFF
DNA: TGTGCCAGCAGCGCCCTCGCAGGAGTTTATGAAAAACTGTTTTTT

D: -
size: few
J: TRBJ1-1
V: TRBV7-9
CDR3: CASSLGQFEAFF
DNA: TGTGCCAGCAGCCTCGGACAGTTTGAAGCTTTCTTT

D: TRBD1
size: -
J: TRBJ1-2
V: TRBV6-1
CDR3: CASRATGGIGYTF
DNA: TGTGCCAGCAGGGCCACAGGGGGTATTGGCTACACCTTC

D: -
size: -
J: TRBJ2-7
V: TRBV5-1
CDR3: CASSLEGGIYSYEQYF
DNA: TGCGCCAGCAGCTTGGAGGGGGGGATCTACTCCTACGAGCAGTACTTC

D: -
size: -
J: TRBJ1-2
V: TRBV10-2
CDR3: CASSESARGNYGYTF
DNA: TGCGCCAGCAGTGAGTCGGCGAGAGGGAACTATGGCTACACCTTC

D: -
size: -
J: TRBJ1-1
V: TRBV19
CDR3: CASKTHGGERTEAFF
DNA: TGTGCCAGTAAAACCCACGGGGGCGAGAGGACTGAAGCTTTCTTT

D: -
size: -
J: TRBJ1-1
V: TRBV6-6
CDR3: CASSYSSLGDTEAFF
DNA: TGTGCCAGCAGTTACTCGAGCCTGGGGGACACTGAAGCTTTCTTT

D: -
size: -
J: TRBJ2-7
V: TRBV7-9
CDR3: CASSLVGSSPYEQYF
DNA: TGTGCCAGCAGCTTAGTCGGGAGTTCACCCTACGAGCAGTACTTC

D: -
size: -
J: TRBJ1-1
V: TRBV9
CDR3: CASSVEVMNTEAFF
DNA: TGTGCCAGCAGCGTAGAAGTTATGAACACTGAAGCTTTCTTT

D: -
size: -
J: TRBJ2-2
V: TRBV7-7
CDR3: CASSLVPSQAGTGELFF
DNA: TGTGCTAGCAGCTTAGTCCCTAGCCAGGCCGGGACCGGGGAGCTGTTTTTT

D: TRBD2
size: -
J: TRBJ2-1
V: TRBV7-9
CDR3: CASSPKGGLAGDNEQFF
DNA: TGTGCCAGCAGCCCTAAAGGGGGACTAGCGGGAGACAATGAGCAGTTCTTC

D: TRBD1
size: -
J: TRBJ1-1
V: TRBV4-1
CDR3: CASSPERGRGTEAFF
DNA: TGCGCCAGCAGCCCCGAGAGGGGGCGCGGCACTGAAGCTTTCTTT

D: TRBD1
size: -
J: TRBJ2-7
V: TRBV25-1
CDR3: CANLGQGRHEQYF
DNA: TGTGCCAACTTGGGACAGGGGCGGCACGAGCAGTACTTC

D: -
size: -
J: TRBJ1-1
V: TRBV11-2
CDR3: CASSSSRFLTLTEAFF
DNA: TGTGCCAGCAGCTCTTCTCGATTCCTAACCTTGACTGAAGCTTTCTTT

D: -
size: -
J: TRBJ2-4
V: TRBV28
CDR3: CASSSPTGKNIQYF
DNA: TGTGCCAGCAGTTCCCCGACAGGAAAAAACATTCAGTACTTC